This paragraph covers one TCR beta chain sequence. The antigen is undetermined. The data stem from a study of T cell responses to AZD1222 COVID-19 vaccine. The study, taken as a whole, reports: Nearly half of spike-specific TCRs reportedly target variant regions that are unmutated in the B.1.351 and B.1.1.7 variants. Most donors were white British, females outnumbered males, and clonal diversity was possibly underestimated. CD4 TCRs linked to vaccination spanned spike, dominating at 160-218 and 743-854.

V lost 0 bases to trimming and J lost 0 bases, with 15 bases between them. The CDR3 length is 18 residues. Germline V gene data show CDR1 as KGHSH and CDR2 as LQKENI. This table comes from immunoSEQ multiplex PCR, and its TCRdb copy is limited to in-frame clones, with some not included. The sample holds around 120,000 clones; about 90% are singletons and the top ten take about 2.5%. This receptor was obtained from an adult who received the AZD1222 COVID-19 vaccine. The sequencing here drew on peripheral blood, taken 28 days after the second AZD1222 dose. The chain employs TRBV18 and TRBJ1-3, with D perhaps TRBD1 (5 bases). CDR3 amino acids: CASSPPRQGVNSGNTIYF. CDR3 coding DNA: TGTGCCAGCTCACCACCGAGACAAGGGGTAAACTCTGGAAACACCATATATTTT.